This T cell receptor (beta chain) was sequenced during a study of T cells in Graves' hyperthyroidism and ophthalmopathy. Regarding the study as a whole: Blood also carried most thyroid clonotypes expanded above 0.001. The model made its ophthalmopathy prediction, and onset followed a median approximately 6 months later. A 13 V-J model separated ophthalmopathy from stable hyperthyroidism.

Researchers took RNA transcripts and amplified the TCR beta CDR3 regions from them. Researchers ran a first-round RT-PCR on the TCR CDR3 using the HTBI primer set. MiXCR, run by TCRdb on the multiplex PCR reads, gives a single entry per CDR3 protein. The sample shows under 65,000 distinct CDR3 sequences, roughly half of them seen only once. The V gene's germline CDR1 is MDHEN and CDR2 SYDVKM. CDR3 length: 19 residues. With 5 bases removed from V and 1 base from J, the gap between germline ends came to 25 bases. Patients affected by ophthalmopathy presented a Clinical Activity Score of at least 3, a NOSPECS grade of at least 4, and disease duration below 3 months. With regard to this clonotype: Its antigen is still unknown.

The V gene is TRBV28, the J gene TRBJ2-3; D gene ambiguous. Sequencing used blood. The TCR originated in a woman aged 55-75 years with Graves' ophthalmopathy. The CDR3 here is CASSAPPPTKALGTDTQYF. CDR3 coding DNA: TGTGCCAGCAGTGCGCCCCCCCCTACTAAAGCGTTAGGCACAGATACGCAGTATTTT. Using reference TRBV28 and TRBJ2-3 for the parts outside the CDR3, the full variable domain is DVKVTQSSRYLVKRTGEKVFLECVQDMDHENMFWYRQDPGLGLRLIYFSYDVKMKEKGDIPEGYSVSREKKERFSLILESASTNQTSMYLCASSAPPPTKALGTDTQYFGPGTRLTVL.